Listed below are T cell receptor beta chains from one sample, sequenced in a study of blood T cell repertoires in COVID-19. The data were produced by immunoSEQ multiplex PCR, yet TCRdb's version contains in-frame clones alone and is incomplete. The top ten clones hold under 55% of a sample with tens of thousands of clones, about four fifths of them seen once. Sequenced sample: peripheral blood. The receptors were gathered from an elderly woman with acute or convalescent COVID-19. Both conserved end residues are part of each CDR3. Each record gives: V gene, J gene, clone size, D gene, CDR3 protein, CDR3 DNA. D genes are given only for firm matches. The listing skips clone size in some rows; elsewhere it reads once, few, many or a size class.

TRBV29-1,TRBJ1-1,few,NA,CSVEEAGLNTEAFF,TGCAGCGTTGAAGAGGCGGGTTTGAACACTGAAGCTTTCTTT
TRBV7-8,TRBJ2-7,NA,NA,CASSLLVSYEQYF,TGTGCCAGCAGCTTATTAGTCTCCTACGAGCAGTACTTC
TRBV5-6,TRBJ2-1,NA,NA,CASSLVTGPYNEQFF,TGTGCCAGCAGCTTGGTTACAGGCCCCTACAATGAGCAGTTCTTC
TRBV2,TRBJ1-2,NA,NA,CASRPGGYGYTF,TGTGCCAGCAGACCGGGGGGCTATGGCTACACCTTC
TRBV5-1,TRBJ2-3,NA,NA,CASTTPGEGVTQYF,TGCGCCAGCACCACTCCTGGAGAGGGCGTTACGCAGTATTTT
TRBV29-1,TRBJ1-1,NA,NA,CSVRIPGQDSFF,TGCAGCGTCCGAATACCGGGACAAGACTCTTTCTTT
TRBV20-1,TRBJ2-1,NA,NA,CSAIIGGEQFF,TGCAGTGCTATCATAGGCGGTGAGCAGTTCTTC
TRBV28,TRBJ1-4,NA,NA,CASIKRRQGTTNEKLFF,TGTGCCAGCATTAAAAGAAGGCAGGGGACAACTAATGAAAAACTGTTTTTT
TRBV9,TRBJ1-3,NA,NA,CASSPLRGERSGNTIYF,TGTGCCAGCAGCCCCCTCCGGGGGGAGCGATCTGGAAACACCATATATTTT
TRBV5-1,TRBJ2-3,NA,TRBD2,CASSRGGDTDTQYF,TGCGCCAGCTCTCGGGGGGGAGACACAGATACGCAGTATTTT
TRBV7-2,TRBJ1-1,few,TRBD1,CASRDREFAEAFF,TGTGCCAGCCGGGACAGGGAATTTGCTGAAGCTTTCTTT
TRBV19,TRBJ2-2,NA,NA,CASSISDTYTGELFF,TGTGCCAGTAGTATATCGGACACCTACACCGGGGAGCTGTTTTTT